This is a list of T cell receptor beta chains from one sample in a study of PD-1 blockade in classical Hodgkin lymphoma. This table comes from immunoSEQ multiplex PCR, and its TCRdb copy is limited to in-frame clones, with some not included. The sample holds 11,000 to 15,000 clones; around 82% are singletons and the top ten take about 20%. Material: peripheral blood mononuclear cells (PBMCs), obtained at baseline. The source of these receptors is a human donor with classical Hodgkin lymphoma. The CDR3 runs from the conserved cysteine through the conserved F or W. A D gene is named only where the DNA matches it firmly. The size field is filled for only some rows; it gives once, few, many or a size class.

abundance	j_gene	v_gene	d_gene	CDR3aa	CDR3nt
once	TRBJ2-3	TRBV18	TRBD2	CASETSGGTDTQYF	TGTGCCAGCGAGACTAGCGGGGGGACAGATACGCAGTATTTT
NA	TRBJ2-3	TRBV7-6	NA	CASSLTERTDTQYF	TGTGCCAGCAGCTTGACGGAACGCACAGATACGCAGTATTTT
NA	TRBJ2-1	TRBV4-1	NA	CASSQVDMGIVTYNEQFF	TGCGCCAGCAGCCAAGTTGATATGGGGATCGTCACCTACAATGAGCAGTTCTTC
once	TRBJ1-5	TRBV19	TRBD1	CASSQGAQGNQPQHF	TGTGCCAGTAGCCAGGGGGCGCAGGGCAATCAGCCCCAGCATTTT
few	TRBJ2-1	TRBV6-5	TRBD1	CASGGDRGHNEQFF	TGTGCCAGCGGGGGGGACAGGGGGCACAATGAGCAGTTCTTC
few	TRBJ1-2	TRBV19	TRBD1	CASSPMGTGYGYTF	TGTGCCAGTAGCCCTATGGGGACAGGCTATGGCTACACCTTC
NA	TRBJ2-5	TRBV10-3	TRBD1	CAISGTGRETQYF	TGTGCCATCAGTGGGACAGGTCGCGAGACCCAGTACTTC
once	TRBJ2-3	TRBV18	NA	CASSRRDGITDTQYF	TGTGCCAGCTCACGCCGGGACGGAATCACAGATACGCAGTATTTT
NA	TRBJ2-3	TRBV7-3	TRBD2	CASSRTSGGPLGTDTQYF	TGTGCCAGCAGCCGGACTAGCGGGGGGCCTCTGGGCACAGATACGCAGTATTTT
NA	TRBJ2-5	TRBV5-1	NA	CASRGQVQETQYF	TGCGCCAGCAGAGGGCAGGTTCAAGAGACCCAGTACTTC
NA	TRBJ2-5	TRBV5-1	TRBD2	CASSPLAGGETQYF	TGCGCCAGCAGCCCCTTGGCGGGGGGTGAGACCCAGTACTTC
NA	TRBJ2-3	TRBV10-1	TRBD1	CATASGQGFTDTQYF	TGCGCCACCGCGTCGGGACAGGGGTTCACAGATACGCAGTATTTT
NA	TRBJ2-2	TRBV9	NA	CASSRVTGELFF	TGTGCCAGCAGTAGGGTGACCGGGGAGCTGTTTTTT
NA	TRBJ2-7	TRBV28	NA	CASSPGGPFTYEQYF	TGTGCCAGCAGTCCCGGGGGACCCTTCACCTACGAGCAGTACTTC
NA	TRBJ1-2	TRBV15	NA	CATSREAYGYTF	TGTGCCACCAGCAGAGAAGCCTATGGCTACACCTTC
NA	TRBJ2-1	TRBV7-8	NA	CASSLSSYNEQFF	TGTGCCAGCAGCTTGAGCTCCTACAATGAGCAGTTCTTC
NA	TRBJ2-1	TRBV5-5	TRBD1	CASSLFDRAYNEQFF	TGTGCCAGCAGCTTGTTCGACAGGGCCTACAATGAGCAGTTCTTC
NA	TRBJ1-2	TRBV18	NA	CASSPTGLGGYTF	TGTGCCAGCTCACCAACCGGTTTGGGGGGCTACACCTTC
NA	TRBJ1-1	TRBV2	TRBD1	CARPRGRGGNTEAFF	TGTGCCAGACCGAGAGGCAGGGGGGGAAACACTGAAGCTTTCTTT
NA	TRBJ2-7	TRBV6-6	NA	CATGRQETYEQYF	TGTGCCACTGGCAGACAGGAAACCTACGAGCAGTACTTC
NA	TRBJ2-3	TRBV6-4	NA	CASSDSFRTDTQYF	TGTGCCAGCAGTGACTCTTTCCGCACAGATACGCAGTATTTT
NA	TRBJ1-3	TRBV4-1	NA	CASSPLGEGSSGNTIYF	TGCGCCAGCAGCCCCCTAGGGGAAGGCAGCTCTGGAAACACCATATATTTT
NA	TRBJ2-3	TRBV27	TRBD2	CASRRTSGVPQYF	TGTGCCTCGCGGCGGACTAGCGGGGTTCCGCAGTATTTT
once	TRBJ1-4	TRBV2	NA	CASCREVEKLFF	TGTGCCAGCTGCAGGGAAGTGGAAAAACTGTTTTTT
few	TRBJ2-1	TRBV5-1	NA	CASSLGLASYNEQFF	TGCGCCAGCAGCTTGGGGCTAGCATCCTACAATGAGCAGTTCTTC
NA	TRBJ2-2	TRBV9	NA	CASSYRANTGELFF	TGTGCCAGCAGCTACAGGGCTAACACCGGGGAGCTGTTTTTT
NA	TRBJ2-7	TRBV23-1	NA	CASSQRGYEQYF	TGCGCCAGCAGTCAGAGGGGCTACGAGCAGTACTTC
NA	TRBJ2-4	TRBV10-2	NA	CASGRDSRNIQYF	TGCGCCAGCGGCCGGGACTCTCGGAACATTCAGTACTTC
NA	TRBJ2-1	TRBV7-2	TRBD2	CASSPGLAANNEQFF	TGTGCCAGCAGCCCTGGACTAGCGGCAAACAATGAGCAGTTCTTC
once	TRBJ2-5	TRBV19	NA	CASSRLEGTQYF	TGTGCCAGTAGTCGGCTGGAGGGGACCCAGTACTTC
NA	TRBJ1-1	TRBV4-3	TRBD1	CASSLTTGDTEAFF	TGCGCCAGCAGCCTTACCACAGGGGACACTGAAGCTTTCTTT
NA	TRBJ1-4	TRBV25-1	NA	CASSELTGAGEKLFF	TGTGCCAGCAGTGAATTAACGGGGGCGGGTGAAAAACTGTTTTTT
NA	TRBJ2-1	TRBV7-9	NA	CASSLSYNEQFF	TGTGCCAGCAGCCTCAGTTACAATGAGCAGTTCTTC
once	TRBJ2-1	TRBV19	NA	CASSIGVNEQFF	TGTGCCAGTAGTATAGGAGTCAATGAGCAGTTCTTC
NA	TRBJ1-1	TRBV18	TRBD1	CASSPSRDRNTEAFF	TGTGCCAGCTCACCTTCCAGGGACAGGAACACTGAAGCTTTCTTT
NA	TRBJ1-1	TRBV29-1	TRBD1	CSAGQGEGTEAFF	TGCAGCGCCGGACAGGGGGAGGGCACTGAAGCTTTCTTT
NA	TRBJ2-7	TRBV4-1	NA	CASSGDGAYEQYF	TGCGCCAGCAGCGGAGACGGAGCCTACGAGCAGTACTTC
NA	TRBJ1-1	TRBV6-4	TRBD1	CASSVETGGHTEAFF	TGTGCCAGCAGTGTAGAGACAGGGGGCCACACTGAAGCTTTCTTT
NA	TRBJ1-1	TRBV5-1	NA	CASSLEGSGAFF	TGCGCCAGCAGCTTGGAAGGGTCGGGAGCTTTCTTT
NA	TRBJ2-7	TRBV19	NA	CASSPTVYSYEQYF	TGTGCCAGTAGTCCGACAGTATACTCCTACGAGCAGTACTTC
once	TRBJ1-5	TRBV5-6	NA	CASSYDGNQPQHF	TGTGCCAGCAGCTACGATGGCAATCAGCCCCAGCATTTT
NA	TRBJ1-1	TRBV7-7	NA	CASSPLTGPPPGTEAFF	TGTGCTAGCAGCCCCCTGACAGGACCTCCCCCCGGCACTGAAGCTTTCTTT
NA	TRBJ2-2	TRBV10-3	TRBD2	CAISVLGLAGGRVAGELFF	TGTGCCATCAGTGTCCTCGGACTAGCGGGGGGGCGCGTAGCCGGGGAGCTGTTTTTT
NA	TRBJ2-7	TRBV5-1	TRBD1	CASSEQGVQSYEQYF	TGCGCCAGCAGCGAACAGGGGGTTCAGAGCTACGAGCAGTACTTC
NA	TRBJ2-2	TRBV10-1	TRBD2	CASSERLAGGGTGELFF	TGCGCCAGCAGTGAACGTCTAGCGGGGGGTGGAACCGGGGAGCTGTTTTTT